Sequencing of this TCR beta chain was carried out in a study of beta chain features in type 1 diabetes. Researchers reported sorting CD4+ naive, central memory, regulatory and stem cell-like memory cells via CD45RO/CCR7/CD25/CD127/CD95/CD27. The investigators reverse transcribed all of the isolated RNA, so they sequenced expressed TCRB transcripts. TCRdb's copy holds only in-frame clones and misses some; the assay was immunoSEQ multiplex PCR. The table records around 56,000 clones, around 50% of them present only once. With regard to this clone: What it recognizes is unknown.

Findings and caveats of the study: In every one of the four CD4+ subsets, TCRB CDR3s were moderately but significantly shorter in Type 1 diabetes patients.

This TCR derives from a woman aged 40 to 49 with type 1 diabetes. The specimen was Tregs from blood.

CDR3 region: CASSFKSSGANVLTF. For the CDR3, the DNA is TGTGCCAGCAGCTTTAAGAGCTCTGGGGCCAACGTCCTGACTTTC. The chain couples TRBV7-2 to TRBJ2-6, with D hard to call. V lost 3 bases to trimming and J lost 0 bases, with 6 bases between them. The CDR3 length is 15 residues. From germline, CDR1 is SGHTA and CDR2 FQGNSA.